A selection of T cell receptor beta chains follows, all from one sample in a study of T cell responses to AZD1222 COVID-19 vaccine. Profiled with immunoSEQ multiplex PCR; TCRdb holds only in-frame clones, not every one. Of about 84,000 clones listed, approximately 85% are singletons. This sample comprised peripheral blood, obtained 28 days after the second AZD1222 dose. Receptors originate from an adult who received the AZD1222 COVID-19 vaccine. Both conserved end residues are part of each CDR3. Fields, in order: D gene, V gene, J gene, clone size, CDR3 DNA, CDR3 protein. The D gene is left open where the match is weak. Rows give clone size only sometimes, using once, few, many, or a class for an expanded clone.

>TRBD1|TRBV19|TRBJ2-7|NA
TGTGCCAGTAGTACCGGGACAGGGAAGGCCTACGAGCAGTACTTC
CASSTGTGKAYEQYF
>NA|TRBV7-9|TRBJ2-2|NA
TGTGCCAGCAACAAACGCACGGGCAACCCGAACACCGGGGAGCTGTTTTTT
CASNKRTGNPNTGELFF
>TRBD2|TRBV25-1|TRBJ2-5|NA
TGTGCCAGCAGTGAAGGGACTAGCGGGGGGCAAGAGACCCAGTACTTC
CASSEGTSGGQETQYF
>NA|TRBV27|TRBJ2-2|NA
TGTGCCAGCAGTGCCAGACTAGATGGGTCCGGGGAGCTGTTTTTT
CASSARLDGSGELFF
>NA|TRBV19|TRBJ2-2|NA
TGTGCCAGTAGTATGAGTATGGCGAATACCGGGGAGCTGTTTTTT
CASSMSMANTGELFF
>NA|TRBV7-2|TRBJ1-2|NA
TGTGCCAGCAGCTTATATGCCAGGGTAGACTATGGCTACACCTTC
CASSLYARVDYGYTF
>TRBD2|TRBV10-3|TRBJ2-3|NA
TGTGCCATCAGTGAGATGAGCGGGGCATTAGATACGCAGTATTTT
CAISEMSGALDTQYF
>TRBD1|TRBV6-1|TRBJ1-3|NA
TGTGCCAGCAGTGAGGGCAGGGGGCTTGGAAACACCATATATTTT
CASSEGRGLGNTIYF
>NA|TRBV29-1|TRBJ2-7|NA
TGCAGCGTTGAAGGTGTGTTTGACAGCGAGCTCGAGCAGTACTTC
CSVEGVFDSELEQYF
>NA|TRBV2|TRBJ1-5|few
TGTGCCAGCGAGGCGTCACAGGGAGGCGATCAGCCCCAGCATTTT
CASEASQGGDQPQHF
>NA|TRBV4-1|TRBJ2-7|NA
TGCGCCAGCAGCCAAACTCCGGACAAGGCGGGCGAGCAGTACTTC
CASSQTPDKAGEQYF
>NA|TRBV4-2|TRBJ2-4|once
TGTGCCAGCAGCCAAGATGGGACATCGGTCATTCAGTACTTC
CASSQDGTSVIQYF
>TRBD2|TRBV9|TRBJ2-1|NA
TGTGCCAGCAGCCCAGCTAGCGGGAGTTATGATGAGCAGTTCTTC
CASSPASGSYDEQFF
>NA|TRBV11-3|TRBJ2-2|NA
TGTGCCAGCAGCTTAGGGTTGGGGAACACCGGGGAGCTGTTTTTT
CASSLGLGNTGELFF
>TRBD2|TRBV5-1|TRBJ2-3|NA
TGCGCCAGCAGCTTAAGCGGGGGCACAGATACGCAGTATTTT
CASSLSGGTDTQYF
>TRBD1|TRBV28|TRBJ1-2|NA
TGTGCCAGCAGTTTTGGAACAGGGGGCGGATATGGCTACACCTTC
CASSFGTGGGYGYTF
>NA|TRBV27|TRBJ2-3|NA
TGTGCCAGCAGGGCGAGGCCCAGAACAGATACGCAGTATTTT
CASRARPRTDTQYF
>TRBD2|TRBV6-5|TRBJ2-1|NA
TGTGCCAGCAGGGGCGGGGGAACCTACAATGAGCAGTTCTTC
CASRGGGTYNEQFF
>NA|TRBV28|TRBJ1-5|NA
TGTGCCAGCAGTTCCTCAGGCAGCCCATTAAATCAGCCCCAGCATTTT
CASSSSGSPLNQPQHF
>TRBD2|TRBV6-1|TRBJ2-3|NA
TGTGCCAGCAGGGAAACACTAGCGGGGGCCCTCCCAGATACGCAGTATTTT
CASRETLAGALPDTQYF
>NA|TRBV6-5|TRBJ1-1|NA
TGTGCCAGCAGCAGAAACAGGGCCGCCGCTGAAGCTTTCTTT
CASSRNRAAAEAFF
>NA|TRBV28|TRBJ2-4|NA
TGTGCCAGCAGTCTACTGACAGGAATTCGGGGCATTCAGTACTTC
CASSLLTGIRGIQYF
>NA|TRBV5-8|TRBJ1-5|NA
TGTGCCAGCAGCAAGCCGATCGGCCGTCATCAGCCCCAGCATTTT
CASSKPIGRHQPQHF
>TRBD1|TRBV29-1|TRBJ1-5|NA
TGCAGCGTGAGGACAGGGGCCCAGCCCCAGCATTTT
CSVRTGAQPQHF
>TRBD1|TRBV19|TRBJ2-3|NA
TGTGCCAGCCGGACAGGGGAGCATGGCACAGATACGCAGTATTTT
CASRTGEHGTDTQYF
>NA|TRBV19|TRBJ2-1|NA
TGTGCCAGTAGTATATTACAGGATCGAGGAAATGAGCAGTTCTTC
CASSILQDRGNEQFF
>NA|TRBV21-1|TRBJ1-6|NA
TGTGCCAGCCGCCTGGGCATTCTCCCCCCACCCCTCCACTTT
CASRLGILPPPLHF
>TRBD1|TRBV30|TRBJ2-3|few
TGTGCCTGGAGTTTACAGGGGGCAGATACGCAGTATTTT
CAWSLQGADTQYF
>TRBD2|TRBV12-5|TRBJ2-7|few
TGTGCTAGTGCCCGGGAGGGGACCGAGCAGTACTTC
CASAREGTEQYF
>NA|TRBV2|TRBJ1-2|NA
TGTGCCAGCAGAGGTCGGGAGCACTATGGCTACACCTTC
CASRGREHYGYTF
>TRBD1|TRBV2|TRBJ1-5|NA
TGTGCCAGCAAGGGGACAGGGAGCAATCAGCCCCAGCATTTT
CASKGTGSNQPQHF
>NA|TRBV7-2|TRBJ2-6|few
TGTGCCAGCAGTGCACAGAGCTCTGGGGCCAACGTCCTGACTTTC
CASSAQSSGANVLTF
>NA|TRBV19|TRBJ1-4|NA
TGTGCCAGTAGTATAGGTCGGGGCGAAAAACTGTTTTTT
CASSIGRGEKLFF
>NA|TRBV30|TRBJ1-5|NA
TGTGCCTGGAGTAGGCCGGAACCTAGCAATCAGCCCCAGCATTTT
CAWSRPEPSNQPQHF
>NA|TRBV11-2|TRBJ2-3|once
TGTGCCAGCAGCTTTTCCGGTCGCGCAGGGGATACGCAGTATTTT
CASSFSGRAGDTQYF
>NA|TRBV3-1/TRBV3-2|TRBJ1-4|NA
TGTGCCAGCAGCCAAGACAGTGCAACTAATGAAAAACTGTTTTTT
CASSQDSATNEKLFF
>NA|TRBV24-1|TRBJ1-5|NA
TGTGCCACCAGTGATAGAGGGGATCAGCCCCAGCATTTT
CATSDRGDQPQHF
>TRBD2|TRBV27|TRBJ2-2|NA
TGTGCCAGCAGTTTGTCCCGGGGGGACACCGGGGAGCTGTTTTTT
CASSLSRGDTGELFF
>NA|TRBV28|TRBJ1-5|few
TGTGCCAGCAGTTCGGGAGACACCATTCTAGTTCAGCCCCAGCATTTT
CASSSGDTILVQPQHF
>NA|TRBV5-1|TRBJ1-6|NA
TGCGCCAGCAGCTTAGTAGGGTTTAATTCACCCCTCCACTTT
CASSLVGFNSPLHF
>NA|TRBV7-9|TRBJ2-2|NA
TGTGCCAGCAGCTTAGTAGGGGACACCGGGGAGCTGTTTTTT
CASSLVGDTGELFF
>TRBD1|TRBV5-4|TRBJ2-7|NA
TGTGCCAGCAGCTCACTCATCTCCGGGACAGGGTCCTACGAGCAGTACTTC
CASSSLISGTGSYEQYF
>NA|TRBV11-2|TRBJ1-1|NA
TGTGCCAGCAGCTTATGGGTGAACACTGAAGCTTTCTTT
CASSLWVNTEAFF
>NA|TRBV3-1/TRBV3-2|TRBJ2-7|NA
TGTGCCAGCAGCCAAGAGGTCGGGGTACAGGGCCCGACCTACGAGCAGTACTTC
CASSQEVGVQGPTYEQYF